This TCR beta chain was observed in a study of shared clonotypes between healthy human individuals. Findings and limits, study-wide: Memory subsets generally showed lower estimated richness than naive subsets. Represented genetic and exposure-history diversity was restricted by having few donors.

On this clone: Its specificity is unknown.

CDR1 MNHNY and CDR2 SVGAGI come from the germline V gene (reference sequence). CDR3 length equals 16 residues. The germline V and J ends were trimmed by 2 bases and 0 bases, with 11 bases remaining between them. The test was conducted at deep level. Using immunoSEQ multiplex PCR, the repertoire was profiled, and TCRdb retains in-frame clones only, with some absent. The table shows 950,000 to 1,200,000 clones, with approximately 80% occurring only once. V is TRBV6-6 and J is TRBJ1-3; no clear D. Material for sequencing was memory CD4+ T cells from PBMCs. This sample's subset: CD45RA-negative fraction. This sequence originates from a man aged 18 to 29 in good health. Some clones in this sample may be carry-over from other donors' samples. CDR3 in amino acids: CASSYGVGSSGNTIYF. The CDR3 DNA is TGTGCCAGCAGTTACGGGGTGGGCTCCTCTGGAAACACCATATATTTT.